The clone carrying this T cell receptor (beta chain) was seen repeatedly, ten times or more. The antigen remains unidentified. J lost 6 bases, V lost 5 bases, and 6 bases had no gene match. There are 15 residues in the CDR3. The sample comes from a study of CD8 T cells in ankylosing spondylitis. Study-wide points: Researchers reportedly found disease-linked clones significantly enriched in matched ankylosing spondylitis synovial fluid. In ankylosing spondylitis blood, a motif of several highly homologous TCR beta variants appeared characteristic.

Quantitative 5'-RACE with molecular barcodes produced the TCR beta libraries. TCRdb re-derived calls from the 5' RACE reads in MiXCR, one entry per CDR3 protein. The sample includes roughly 97,000 distinct CDR3 sequences, about 8.6% of them seen just once. V and J are TRBV12-3 or TRBV12-4 and TRBJ2-1; 11 bases map to TRBD1. The receptor's source is a male donor with ankylosing spondylitis or in good health (not recorded which). Sequenced material: blood, either unsorted or a sorted T cell fraction (not recorded which). The CDR3, as DNA: TGTGCCAGCAGTCGTCCCGGGACAGGGGGCAATGAGCAGTTCTTC. Translating it yields CASSRPGTGGNEQFF.